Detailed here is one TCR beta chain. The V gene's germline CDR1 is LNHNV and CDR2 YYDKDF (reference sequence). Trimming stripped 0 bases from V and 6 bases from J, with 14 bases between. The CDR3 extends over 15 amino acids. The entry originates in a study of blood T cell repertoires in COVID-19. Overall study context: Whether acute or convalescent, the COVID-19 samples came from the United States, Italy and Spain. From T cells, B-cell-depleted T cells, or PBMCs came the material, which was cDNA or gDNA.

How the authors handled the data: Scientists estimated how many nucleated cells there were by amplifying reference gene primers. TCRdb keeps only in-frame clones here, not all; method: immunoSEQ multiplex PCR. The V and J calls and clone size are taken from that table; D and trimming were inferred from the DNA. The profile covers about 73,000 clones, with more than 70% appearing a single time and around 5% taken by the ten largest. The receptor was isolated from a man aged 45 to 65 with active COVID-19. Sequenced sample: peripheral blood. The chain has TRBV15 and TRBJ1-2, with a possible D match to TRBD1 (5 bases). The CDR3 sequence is CATSRDGREVDGYTF. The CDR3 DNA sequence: TGTGCCACCAGCAGAGACGGCAGGGAGGTGGATGGCTACACCTTC.